This T cell receptor (beta chain) was sequenced in a study of cytomegalovirus exposure and HLA in healthy donors. This clone was found once. Its antigen is currently unknown. TCRdb's copy holds only in-frame clones and misses some; the assay was immunoSEQ multiplex PCR. The sample consists of 300,000 to 400,000 clones, 86% of them appearing once. Germline V gives CDR1 LGHNA, CDR2 YNFKEQ. This CDR3 is 17 amino acids long. The V end was cut by 1 base, the J end by 1 base, with 16 bases between. Notes on the study in general: Later, an analysis found that TCR clusters from the first cohort tended to co-occur in the 120 or so validation repertoires.

This rearrangement joins TRBV4-2 to TRBJ1-1; D call uncertain. This TCR was recovered from a young woman in good health and CMV-seronegative. Material for sequencing was PBMCs. CDR3 bases: TGTGCCAGCAGCCAAGGTGACCCCGAGGGATGGAACACTGAAGCTTTCTTT. Residues: CASSQGDPEGWNTEAFF.